The rows below give T cell receptor beta chains drawn from one sample of a study of read filtering for tumor transcriptome and immune sequencing. TCRdb re-derived calls from the reads in MiXCR, one entry per CDR3 protein. Found here are roughly 130,000 distinct CDR3 sequences, under 15% of them singletons; the top ten hold about 10%. The sequencing sample was made of a population of CD138-negative cells sorted from bone marrow. The receptor source for this set is a donor at least 40 years old with multiple myeloma. The CDR3 runs from the conserved cysteine through the conserved F or W. The order of the fields is V gene, J gene, clone size, D gene, CDR3 protein, CDR3 DNA. D genes are given only for firm matches. A row's size may be missing; if present it is once, few, many or a size class.

v_call: TRBV9
j_call: TRBJ2-3
clone_size: many
d_call: TRBD1
cdr3_aa: CASSAGQGAHTDTQYF
cdr3_nt: TGTGCCAGCAGCGCAGGACAGGGGGCGCATACAGATACGCAGTATTTT

v_call: TRBV20-1
j_call: TRBJ2-1
clone_size: many
d_call: TRBD2
cdr3_aa: CSARVNSGTKVDEQFF
cdr3_nt: TGCAGTGCTAGAGTAAACAGCGGGACTAAAGTGGATGAGCAGTTCTTC

v_call: TRBV29-1
j_call: TRBJ1-1
clone_size: many
d_call: TRBD1
cdr3_aa: CSVKLTGRMNTEAFF
cdr3_nt: TGCAGCGTAAAACTGACAGGGAGGATGAACACTGAAGCTTTCTTT

v_call: TRBV5-1
j_call: TRBJ2-2
clone_size: few
d_call: .
cdr3_aa: CASSLLGITWTNGELFF
cdr3_nt: TGCGCCAGCAGCCTCCTAGGGATAACTTGGACCAACGGGGAGCTGTTTTTT

v_call: TRBV20-1
j_call: TRBJ2-7
clone_size: many
d_call: .
cdr3_aa: CSARDSYEQYF
cdr3_nt: TGCAGTGCTAGGGACTCCTACGAGCAGTACTTC

v_call: TRBV20-1
j_call: TRBJ2-1
clone_size: many
d_call: TRBD2
cdr3_aa: CSARDHGTRYNEQFF
cdr3_nt: TGCAGTGCTAGAGATCATGGGACTAGGTACAATGAGCAGTTCTTC

v_call: TRBV11-2
j_call: TRBJ2-1
clone_size: many
d_call: .
cdr3_aa: CASSLGGDSYNEQFF
cdr3_nt: TGTGCCAGCAGCTTGGGGGGAGACTCCTACAATGAGCAGTTCTTC

v_call: TRBV20-1
j_call: TRBJ1-5
clone_size: .
d_call: .
cdr3_aa: CSARAVFGNQPQHF
cdr3_nt: TGCAGTGCTAGAGCGGTTTTCGGCAATCAGCCCCAGCATTTT

v_call: TRBV10-1
j_call: TRBJ2-4
clone_size: many
d_call: .
cdr3_aa: CASTGNPAKNIQYF
cdr3_nt: TGCGCCAGCACCGGCAACCCAGCCAAAAACATTCAGTACTTC

v_call: TRBV4-2
j_call: TRBJ2-1
clone_size: many
d_call: .
cdr3_aa: CASSQTSLRRGPESSYNEQFF
cdr3_nt: TGTGCCAGCAGCCAAACGTCTCTAAGGAGGGGCCCGGAGTCTTCCTACAATGAGCAGTTCTTC

v_call: TRBV11-2
j_call: TRBJ2-1
clone_size: .
d_call: TRBD2
cdr3_aa: CTSSFGLADNEQLF
cdr3_nt: TGTACCAGCAGCTTCGGACTAGCCGACAATGAGCAGCTCTTC

v_call: TRBV20-1
j_call: TRBJ2-1
clone_size: many
d_call: .
cdr3_aa: CSARTGKSSYNEQFF
cdr3_nt: TGCAGTGCTAGAACAGGGAAAAGCTCCTACAATGAGCAGTTCTTC

v_call: TRBV10-3
j_call: TRBJ1-1
clone_size: many
d_call: .
cdr3_aa: CAISESDSTEAFF
cdr3_nt: TGTGCCATCAGTGAATCCGACAGCACTGAAGCTTTCTTT

v_call: TRBV2
j_call: TRBJ1-5
clone_size: few
d_call: .
cdr3_aa: CASSELRHTHQPQHF
cdr3_nt: TGTGCCAGCAGTGAACTCCGACATACCCATCAGCCCCAGCATTTT

v_call: TRBV12-3/TRBV12-4
j_call: TRBJ2-1
clone_size: many
d_call: .
cdr3_aa: CASSTYNEQFF
cdr3_nt: TGTGCCAGCAGTACCTACAATGAGCAGTTCTTC

v_call: TRBV28
j_call: TRBJ2-5
clone_size: many
d_call: .
cdr3_aa: CASRRGVAETQYF
cdr3_nt: TGTGCCAGCAGGCGAGGGGTAGCGGAGACCCAGTACTTC

v_call: TRBV10-3
j_call: TRBJ1-1
clone_size: many
d_call: .
cdr3_aa: CAISAVGANTEAFF
cdr3_nt: TGTGCCATCAGTGCGGTCGGGGCCAACACTGAAGCTTTCTTT

v_call: TRBV20-1
j_call: TRBJ2-3
clone_size: few
d_call: .
cdr3_aa: CSARVGRKRGRTDTQYF
cdr3_nt: TGCAGTGCTAGAGTTGGGCGCAAGAGGGGACGCACAGATACGCAGTATTTT

v_call: TRBV12-3/TRBV12-4
j_call: TRBJ1-1
clone_size: many
d_call: TRBD1
cdr3_aa: CASTPGGVDTEAFF
cdr3_nt: TGTGCCAGCACCCCAGGGGGCGTAGACACTGAAGCTTTCTTT

v_call: TRBV6-1
j_call: TRBJ2-1
clone_size: many
d_call: TRBD2
cdr3_aa: CASTKGAGDSYNEQFF
cdr3_nt: TGTGCCAGCACGAAAGGAGCGGGAGACTCCTACAATGAGCAGTTCTTC

v_call: TRBV7-3
j_call: TRBJ1-3
clone_size: .
d_call: .
cdr3_aa: CASSYTGGNSGNTIYF
cdr3_nt: TGTGCCAGCAGCTATACAGGAGGCAACTCCGGAAACACCATATATTTT

v_call: TRBV19
j_call: TRBJ2-7
clone_size: many
d_call: TRBD2
cdr3_aa: CASNRLAGGTYEQYF
cdr3_nt: TGTGCCAGTAACCGACTAGCGGGAGGGACCTACGAGCAGTACTTC

v_call: TRBV6-1
j_call: TRBJ2-5
clone_size: .
d_call: .
cdr3_aa: CASRSNRAGGTQYF
cdr3_nt: TGTGCCAGCAGATCGAACAGGGCCGGCGGGACCCAGTACTTC